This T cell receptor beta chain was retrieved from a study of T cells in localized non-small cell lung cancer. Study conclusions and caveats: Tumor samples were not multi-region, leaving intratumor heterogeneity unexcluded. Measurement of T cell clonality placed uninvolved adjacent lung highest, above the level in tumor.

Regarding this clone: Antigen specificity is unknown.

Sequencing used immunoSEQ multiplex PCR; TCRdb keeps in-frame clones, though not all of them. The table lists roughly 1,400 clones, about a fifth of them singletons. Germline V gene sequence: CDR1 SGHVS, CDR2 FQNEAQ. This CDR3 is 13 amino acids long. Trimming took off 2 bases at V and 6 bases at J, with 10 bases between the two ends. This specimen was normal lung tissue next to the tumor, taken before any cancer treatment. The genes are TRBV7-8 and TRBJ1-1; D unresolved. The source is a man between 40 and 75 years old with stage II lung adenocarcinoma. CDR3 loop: CASSLTFQSEAFF. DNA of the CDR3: TGTGCCAGCAGCTTAACTTTTCAATCTGAAGCTTTCTTT.